Below, 29 T cell receptor beta chains from the same sample are listed, as sequenced in a study of Graves' ophthalmopathy and Graves' hyperthyroidism. Amplification of the TCR beta CDR3 regions used RNA transcripts (as template). HTBI-primed first-round RT-PCR preceded second-round multiplex PCR. Via MiXCR, TCRdb re-called the multiplex PCR reads, giving one row per CDR3 protein. The sample records 500,000 to 600,000 distinct CDR3 sequences, about two fifths being singletons. Sequencing was carried out using peripheral blood or thyroid tissue (not recorded which). These receptors came from an adult man with Graves' hyperthyroidism.

The J gene is TRBJ1-1, the V gene TRBV20-1, with TRBD1 matching 9 bases. CDR3 size: 16 residues. J gave up 3 bases and V 3 bases, and 11 bases lay outside the gene matches. From germline, CDR1 is DFQATT and CDR2 SNEGSKA (reference sequence). CDR3: CSARGQGNTGDTEAFF. CDR3 nucleotides: TGCAGTGCTAGGGGACAGGGTAACACCGGGGACACTGAAGCTTTCTTT.

This clonotype showed up many times. The V and J genes are TRBV20-1 and TRBJ1-1; no definite D call. The CDR3 covers 14 residues. V gave up 3 bases and J gave up 3 bases, with 14 bases separating them. In germline, CDR1 is DFQATT, CDR2 SNEGSKA (reference sequence). DNA for the CDR3: TGCAGTGCTAGGGGGAGGGAGGGATACACTGAAGCTTTCTTT. Its protein is CSARGREGYTEAFF.

This sequence joins TRBV7-3 and TRBJ2-2; D tentatively reads TRBD1 or TRBD2 (5 bases each). There are 13 residues in the CDR3. V was trimmed by 3 bases and J by 7 bases, leaving 9 bases between them. Germline values: CDR1 SGHTA, CDR2 FQGTGA. This CDR3 reads CASSFAGGGELFF. The CDR3 nucleotides are TGTGCCAGCAGCTTTGCTGGGGGCGGGGAGCTGTTTTTT.

Points on this clonotype: The junction departs from the called germline gene at one end, perhaps through a read error. The J gene is TRBJ2-5, the V gene TRBV25-1; D remains ambiguous. Germline CDR1 and CDR2: MGHDK and SYGVNS. This CDR3 is built from 14 residues. The CDR3 coding sequence is TGTGCCAGCAGTGAGTACCCAAACCAAGAGATCCAGTACTTC. This gives the protein CASSEYPNQEIQYF.

The chain joins TRBV7-8 to TRBJ2-6; TRBD1 is a possible D gene (6 bases). CDR3 length: 15 amino acids. Germline V lookup: CDR1 SGHVS, CDR2 FQNEAQ. Trimming stripped 6 bases from V and 2 bases from J, with 11 bases between. The DNA of the CDR3 is TGTGCCAGCAGTCCATCAGGGGCTGGGGCCAACGTCCTGACTTTC. As protein: CASSPSGAGANVLTF.

The chain uses TRBV10-3 and TRBJ2-2, with D perhaps TRBD1 or TRBD2 (5 bases each). V shed 3 bases and J shed 0 bases, with 11 bases lying between them. The CDR3 length is 16 residues. From germline, CDR1 is ENHRY and CDR2 SYGVKD. The CDR3, as DNA: TGTGCCATCAGTGACTCCGGGACCACGAACACCGGGGAGCTGTTTTTT. This gives the protein CAISDSGTTNTGELFF.

The chain has TRBV29-1 and TRBJ2-2; 8 positions agree with TRBD1. CDR1 and CDR2 from the germline V gene are SQVTM and ANQGSEA. The CDR3 has 15 residues. CDR3 amino acids: CSESQGAGGTGELFF. The CDR3 DNA follows: TGCAGTGAGTCGCAGGGGGCTGGTGGCACCGGGGAGCTGTTTTTT.

This chain joins TRBV27 and TRBJ2-2; TRBD1 agrees at 7 bases. The CDR3 is 19 amino acids. Germline lookup yields CDR1 MNHEY and CDR2 SMNVEV (reference sequence). J lost 1 base, V lost 6 bases, and 17 bases had no gene match. The CDR3 is CASRSRTGFGKRNTGELFF. The CDR3 region has the DNA TGTGCCAGCAGATCACGGACAGGTTTTGGGAAAAGGAACACCGGGGAGCTGTTTTTT.

This clonotype occurred many times. The V gene is TRBV2, the J gene TRBJ1-4; 7 nucleotides agree with TRBD1. The CDR3 extends over 18 amino acids. Germline V gives CDR1 SNHLY, CDR2 FYNNEI. Trimming took 1 base from V and 8 from J; bases not matched to a gene: 16. CDR3 loop: CASSEGRRGRGRGEKLFF. CDR3 sequence (DNA): TGTGCCAGCAGTGAAGGTCGCAGGGGAAGGGGGCGTGGAGAAAAACTGTTTTTT.

The genes are TRBV2 and TRBJ1-4; D is unresolved. This CDR3 region has 14 residues. CDR1 SNHLY and CDR2 FYNNEI come from the germline V gene. Trimming stripped 4 bases from V and 4 bases from J, with 10 bases between. The CDR3 DNA sequence: TGTGCCAGCAGTGGTACTAGCGGTAATGAAAAACTGTTTTTT. Its protein product is CASSGTSGNEKLFF.

This clonotype has at least ten counts. This chain uses TRBV12-3 or TRBV12-4 with TRBJ1-2; 10 bases line up with TRBD1. J was trimmed by 7 bases and V by 5 bases; bases with no gene match: 4. The CDR3 loop spans 13 amino acids. The CDR3 protein is CASSRDRGGGYTF. The CDR3, as DNA: TGTGCCAGCAGTCGGGACAGGGGAGGTGGCTACACCTTC.

A word on this clonotype: A clone one base away is much larger, so this may be a read error. The chain recombines TRBV7-2 with TRBJ2-5; 7 nucleotides align to TRBD1. CDR3 length: 14 amino acids. V shed 5 bases, J shed 1 base, and the junction held 4 bases outside the gene matches. Germline lookup yields CDR1 SGHTA and CDR2 FQGNSA. CDR3 amino acids: CASSAGGPQETQYF. For the CDR3, the DNA is TGTGCCAGCAGCGCAGGGGGTCCCCAAGAGACCCAGTACTTC.

The chain carries TRBV19 and TRBJ2-3, with TRBD2 as a possible D gene (5 bases). The CDR3 spans 16 residues. From germline, CDR1 is LNHDA and CDR2 SQIVND (reference sequence). V dropped 5 bases and J dropped 0 bases, with 15 bases sitting between them. CDR3 in amino acids: CASSALARTSTDTQYF. The DNA for the CDR3 is TGTGCCAGTAGTGCGCTAGCACGAACTAGCACAGATACGCAGTATTTT.

This clonotype was detected a few times. The rearrangement joins TRBV2 to TRBJ1-4, with TRBD1 matching over 7 bases. Germline V gene sequence: CDR1 SNHLY, CDR2 FYNNEI. The CDR3 loop spans 15 amino acids. The J segment lost 5 bases and the V segment lost 5 bases, leaving 8 bases of the junction unmatched. This CDR3 is CASSFDREGNEKLFF. CDR3 nucleotides: TGTGCCAGCAGTTTTGACAGGGAGGGGAATGAAAAACTGTTTTTT.

This clonotype showed up just a few times. The chain uses TRBV19 and TRBJ1-6, with a weak D call TRBD1 (6 bases). Germline V gives CDR1 LNHDA, CDR2 SQIVND (reference sequence). The CDR3 runs to 16 residues. Trimming took off 9 bases at V and 0 bases at J, with 15 bases between the two ends. CDR3 protein: CASRTGSGSYNSPLHF. Written as DNA, the CDR3 is TGTGCCAGCCGAACAGGGTCTGGCTCCTATAATTCACCCCTCCACTTT.

The genes are TRBV2 and TRBJ1-1; 7 bases are a match to TRBD1. The CDR3 spans 14 residues. Trimming took 6 bases from V and 0 from J; bases not matched to a gene: 4. Germline CDR1 is SNHLY and CDR2 is FYNNEI. As DNA, the CDR3 is TGTGCCAGCAGGGACAGGCCATTGAACACTGAAGCTTTCTTT. It specifies CASRDRPLNTEAFF.

This clonotype was counted ten times or more. The V and J genes are TRBV2 and TRBJ1-2; a weak D match, TRBD1 (5 bases). Germline-derived CDR1 and CDR2 are SNHLY and FYNNEI. With 6 bases removed from V and 5 bases from J, the gap between germline ends came to 19 bases. This CDR3 is 15 amino acids long. Here the CDR3 DNA reads TGTGCCAGCAGGGACCTTGGACATAGCCTATATGGCTACACCTTC. Translation gives CASRDLGHSLYGYTF.

The rearrangement uses TRBV10-3 and TRBJ2-7; TRBD1 aligns across 10 bases. V lost 0 bases to trimming and J lost 3 bases; unmatched junction nucleotides: 2. Looked up from germline, CDR1 is ENHRY and CDR2 is SYGVKD. The CDR3 is 15 amino acids. The CDR3 loop is CAISESDRGDYEQYF. The DNA for the CDR3 is TGTGCCATCAGTGAGTCGGACAGGGGGGACTACGAGCAGTACTTC.

V is TRBV25-1 and J is TRBJ1-6; TRBD1 matches at 8 bases. The CDR3 extends over 15 amino acids. V was clipped by 5 bases and J by 7 bases; unmatched bases: 7. Germline V gene data show CDR1 as MGHDK and CDR2 as SYGVNS. The CDR3 DNA reads TGTGCCAGCAGTTTTAATACAGGGGGGAATTCACCCCTCCACTTT. This translates into CASSFNTGGNSPLHF.

This clonotype was seen many times. The V call is TRBV2, the J call TRBJ2-5; the D gene is possibly TRBD2 (6 bases). Germline values: CDR1 SNHLY, CDR2 FYNNEI. V lost 6 bases and J lost 3, with 11 bases in between. The CDR3 covers 13 residues. DNA of the CDR3: TGTGCCAGCAGATCTAGCGAGAAAGAGACCCAGTACTTC. This sequence encodes CASRSSEKETQYF.

At least ten counts were recorded for this clonotype. The V and J genes are TRBV13 and TRBJ1-1; D call uncertain. The germline CDR1 and CDR2 sequences are PRHDT and FYEKMQ (reference sequence). Trimming took off 5 bases at V and 7 bases at J, with 14 bases between the two ends. This CDR3 region has 13 residues. The CDR3 region has the DNA TGTGCCAGCAGCCCCAACACACGCGGTGAAGCTTTCTTT. This gives the protein CASSPNTRGEAFF. Looking up the rest from reference TRBV13 and TRBJ1-1 gives the full variable domain: AAGVIQSPRHLIKEKRETATLKCYPIPRHDTVYWYQQGPGQDPQFLISFYEKMQSDKGSIPDRFSAQQFSDYHSELNMSSLELGDSALYFCASSPNTRGEAFFGQGTRLTVV.

The gene calls are TRBV29-1 and TRBJ1-4; a possible D gene is TRBD1 (6 bases). This CDR3 is 15 amino acids long. V lost 4 bases and J lost 8, with 20 bases in between. The germline gives CDR1 SQVTM, CDR2 ANQGSEA. CDR3 in DNA: TGCAGCGTTGTATGGGAACAGGGTGGAGGGGAAAAACTGTTTTTT. Its translation: CSVVWEQGGGEKLFF.

Note on this clonotype: This clone may be a read error of a much larger clone one base away. The J gene is TRBJ2-7, the V gene TRBV5-6; the D gene could be TRBD1 or TRBD2 (5 bases each). CDR3 length: 16 residues. V was shortened by 7 bases and J by 2 bases, with 22 bases between the two germline ends. From germline, CDR1 is SGHDT and CDR2 YYEEEE. In DNA, the CDR3 is TGTGCCAGCTTAAAACTGGGACGTCAGGAGACCTACGAGCAGTACTTC. As protein: CASLKLGRQETYEQYF.

The sample holds a few counts of this clonotype. V is TRBV19 and J is TRBJ2-2, with no clear D. This CDR3 has 17 amino acids. The germline V gene encodes CDR1 LNHDA and CDR2 SQIVND (reference sequence). V lost 3 bases to trimming and J lost 2 bases, with 16 bases between them. CDR3 nucleotide sequence: TGTGCCAGTAGTATTACGGTGGCTCATCCAAACACCGGGGAGCTGTTTTTT. Residues: CASSITVAHPNTGELFF.

On this clonotype itself: Just one base apart from a much larger clone, this may be a read error. This likely comes from a read error, as the CDR3 has no conserved phenylalanine or tryptophan at its end. The chain joins TRBV10-3 to TRBJ1-1; TRBD1 is a possible D gene (5 bases). The CDR3 is 15 amino acids. Trimming stripped 5 bases from V and 4 bases from J, with 17 bases between. Looked up from germline, CDR1 is ENHRY and CDR2 is SYGVKD. The CDR3: CAISNLGGGSTEAFL. The DNA for the CDR3 is TGTGCCATCAGTAACCTCGGGGGGGGGAGCACTGAAGCTTTCCTT.

Only a few counts were recorded for this clonotype. This sequence joins TRBV29-1 and TRBJ2-7; the D gene is possibly TRBD2 (6 bases). With the DNA end fitting TRBJ2-1 better, the J assignment may be wrong. This CDR3 is 12 amino acids long. CDR1 and CDR2 from the germline V gene are SQVTM and ANQGSEA. The CDR3 loop reads CSVDWGLNEQFF. The CDR3, as DNA: TGCAGCGTTGATTGGGGACTCAATGAGCAGTTCTTC.

The chain couples TRBV20-1 to TRBJ2-5; 10 bases are shared with TRBD2. The last part of the DNA fits TRBJ2-4 better; the J call may be wrong. Germline CDR1 is DFQATT and CDR2 is SNEGSKA (reference sequence). The CDR3 length is 14 residues. Written as DNA, the CDR3 is TGCAGTGCTAGGCCAGCGGGGGGGCGGGACATTCAGTACTTC. It translates to CSARPAGGRDIQYF.

The V and J genes are TRBV5-6 and TRBJ2-7; possible D gene TRBD1, 6 bases. The CDR3 length is 14 residues. Trimming took off 2 bases at V and 6 bases at J, with 15 bases between the two ends. Per germline, CDR1 SGHDT and CDR2 YYEEEE. The CDR3 DNA reads as TGTGCCAGCAGCTTCGTGGGCAGGGGCATCGAGCAGTACTTC. It specifies CASSFVGRGIEQYF.

This clonotype was counted many times. The V call is TRBV7-9, the J call TRBJ1-4; 7 positions agree with TRBD1. Germline trimming cut 5 bases from V and 4 bases from J; bases unmatched to any gene: 10. This CDR3 region has 16 residues. Germline assignment: CDR1 SEHNR and CDR2 FQNEAQ (reference sequence). CDR3 bases: TGTGCCAGCAGCCTAGGAGAGGACAGGTTTAATGAAAAACTGTTTTTT. Encoded protein: CASSLGEDRFNEKLFF.